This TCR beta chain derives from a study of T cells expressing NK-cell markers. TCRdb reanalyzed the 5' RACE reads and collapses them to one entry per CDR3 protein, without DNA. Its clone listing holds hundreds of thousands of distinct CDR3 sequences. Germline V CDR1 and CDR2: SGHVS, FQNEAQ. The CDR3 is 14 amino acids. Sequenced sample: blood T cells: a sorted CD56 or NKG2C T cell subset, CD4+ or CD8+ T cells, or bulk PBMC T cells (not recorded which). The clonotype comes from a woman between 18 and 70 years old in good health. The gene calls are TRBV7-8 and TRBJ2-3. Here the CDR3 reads CASSQSRHTDTQYF.